One sample yielded the 11 T cell receptor beta chains listed below, sequenced in a study of post-analysis software for immune sequencing data. Study-wide results and caveats: The five TRBV segments detected at higher frequency in patients than in controls included TRBV5-6, TRBV5-1 and TRBV20-1.

These receptors lack a known antigen. Unique molecular identifiers tagged the TCR beta cDNA libraries. TCRdb re-analysed the PCR reads in MiXCR, keeping a single row per CDR3 protein. In the table there are 650,000 to 900,000 distinct CDR3 sequences, about half of which are singletons. What was sequenced was blood. The source of these receptors is a girl between 10 and 17 years old with multiple sclerosis.

The J gene is TRBJ2-7, the V gene TRBV7-9, with 7 bases that match TRBD2. With V trimmed by 1 base and J by 0 bases, 9 bases remained unmatched. This CDR3 is 17 amino acids long. Germline CDR1 reads SEHNR; CDR2 reads FQNEAQ (reference sequence). As DNA, the CDR3 is TGTGCCAGCAGCTTAGAGGCCCGGGGGACTAACTCCTACGAGCAGTACTTC. Translation: CASSLEARGTNSYEQYF.

The gene calls are TRBV29-1 and TRBJ2-7; 9 positions agree with TRBD2. V was clipped by 4 bases and J by 3 bases; unmatched bases: 4. The CDR3 contains 13 residues. The germline gives CDR1 SQVTM, CDR2 ANQGSEA. CDR3 coding DNA: TGCAGCGTTGCAGCGGGAGGTGGCTACGAGCAGTACTTC. Translation gives CSVAAGGGYEQYF.

V is TRBV5-5 and J is TRBJ2-1, with 11 bases aligning to TRBD2. The CDR3 sequence is 19 residues long. Germline V gives CDR1 SGHKS, CDR2 YYEKEE (reference sequence). The junction had 14 bases not matched to a gene; V was cut back by 4 bases and J by 2 bases. The CDR3 DNA reads as TGTGCCAGCAGCCCTACGGGACTAGCGGCAAACTCCGCCTACAATGAGCAGTTCTTC. Translated: CASSPTGLAANSAYNEQFF. Looking up the rest from reference TRBV5-5 and TRBJ2-1 gives the full variable domain: DAGVTQSPTHLIKTRGQQVTLRCSPISGHKSVSWYQQVLGQGPQFIFQYYEKEERGRGNFPDRFSARQFPNYSSELNVNALLLGDSALYLCASSPTGLAANSAYNEQFFGPGTRLTVL.

This clonotype was detected ten times or more. A much larger clonotype is one base distant, so this may be a read error. The DNA is omitted, as the CDR3 cannot be located on it reliably, and the CDR3 follows TCRdb's listing. The rearrangement uses TRBV6-5 and TRBJ2-6. The CDR3 is 17 amino acids long, termini counted. CDR1 and CDR2 from the germline V gene are MNHEY and SVGAGI. CDR3 in amino acids: CASSYSVVGDGANVRTF.

This clonotype was recorded a few times. Here the CDR3 reads CASSPRGQLSSYEQYF. CDR3 sequence (DNA): TGTGCCAGCAGCCCCCGGGGGCAGCTAAGCTCCTACGAGCAGTACTTC. The chain is built from TRBV7-2 and TRBJ2-7; D may be TRBD1 or TRBD2 (6 bases each). Trimming took off 5 bases at V and 0 bases at J, with 17 bases between the two ends. This CDR3 comprises 16 residues. The germline gives CDR1 SGHTA, CDR2 FQGNSA.

As to this clonotype: One end of the junction fails to match germline, which may point to a read error. This chain joins TRBV6-5 and TRBJ2-1; D is unclear. The CDR3 spans 13 residues. Germline CDR1 is MNHEY and CDR2 is SVGAGI. CDR3 in amino acids: CASQGGLGNGQFF. The DNA of the CDR3 is TGTGCCAGCCAAGGTGGTCTGGGCAATGGGCAGTTCTTC.

The table lists this clonotype with a few counts. The rearrangement uses TRBV29-1 and TRBJ2-2; 10 nucleotides match TRBD2. This CDR3 region has 14 residues. J was trimmed by 1 base and V by 4 bases; bases with no gene match: 0. CDR1 and CDR2 from the germline V gene are SQVTM and ANQGSEA. CDR3 in amino acids: CSVGTSGNTGELFF. CDR3 coding DNA: TGCAGCGTTGGGACTAGCGGGAACACCGGGGAGCTGTTTTTT.

V and J are TRBV12-3 or TRBV12-4 and TRBJ2-3, with 8 nucleotides matching TRBD2. The CDR3 length is 14 residues. The V gene end was trimmed by 6 bases and the J gene end by 4 bases; junction bases not matched to a gene: 6. CDR3 amino acids: CASSFGRESDTQYF. In DNA form, the CDR3 reads TGTGCCAGCAGCTTCGGGAGGGAGTCAGATACGCAGTATTTT.

Notes on this clonotype: A single base separates this from a much larger clone, so it may be a read error. The chain recombines TRBV20-1 with TRBJ1-2, with D tentatively TRBD1 (6 bases). Germline V lookup: CDR1 DFQATT, CDR2 SNEGSKA (reference sequence). CDR3 length: 13 amino acids. CDR3 residues: CSAPGGGYYGHTF. The CDR3 coding sequence is TGCAGTGCTCCTGGGGGGGGCTACTATGGCCACACCTTC.

This chain connects TRBV9 to TRBJ2-5; D possibly matches TRBD1 or TRBD2 (6 bases each). The CDR3 sequence is 14 residues long. Trimming stripped 0 bases from V and 1 base from J, with 7 bases between. Per germline, CDR1 SGDLS and CDR2 YYNGEE. The CDR3 DNA is TGTGCCAGCAGCGTAGAGGGGGGCCAAGAGACCCAGTACTTC. Translated: CASSVEGGQETQYF.

V and J are TRBV6-4 and TRBJ1-2; D unresolved. The germline gives CDR1 MRHNA, CDR2 SNTAGT. Deletions cut 6 bases from V and 7 bases from J, with 12 bases between. CDR3 size: 12 residues. Written as DNA, the CDR3 is TGTGCCAGCAGCATAAAAACCAGTGGCTACACCTTC. Protein product: CASSIKTSGYTF.